The rows below give T cell receptor beta chains drawn from one sample of a study of blood T cell repertoires in COVID-19. Sequencing used immunoSEQ multiplex PCR; TCRdb keeps in-frame clones, though not all of them. The table records under 250,000 clones, around 84% of them present only once. The sequenced sample consisted of peripheral blood. The origin of the receptors is a man in his fifties or sixties with active or convalescent COVID-19. The CDR3 runs from the conserved cysteine through the conserved F or W. A D gene is named only where the DNA matches it firmly. Only some rows state a clone size, as once, few, many or a class for expanded clones.

V: TRBV19; J: TRBJ1-5; D: TRBD1; size: NA; CDR3: CASIQGTSNQPQHF; DNA: TGTGCCAGCATACAGGGGACTAGCAATCAGCCCCAGCATTTT
V: TRBV9; J: TRBJ1-4; D: NA; size: NA; CDR3: CASSVSGRGTNEKLFF; DNA: TGTGCCAGCAGCGTTAGTGGCAGGGGAACTAATGAAAAACTGTTTTTT
V: TRBV11-2; J: TRBJ1-2; D: NA; size: NA; CDR3: CASSLDRKGNYGYTF; DNA: TGTGCCAGCAGCTTAGATCGGAAGGGGAACTATGGCTACACCTTC
V: TRBV4-1; J: TRBJ1-1; D: NA; size: NA; CDR3: CASSQDPGNAEAFF; DNA: TGCGCCAGCAGCCAAGATCCGGGGAACGCTGAAGCTTTCTTT
V: TRBV7-2; J: TRBJ2-3; D: TRBD2; size: NA; CDR3: CASSLLAVSTDTQYF; DNA: TGTGCCAGCAGCTTACTAGCGGTAAGCACAGATACGCAGTATTTT
V: TRBV6-2/TRBV6-3; J: TRBJ1-5; D: NA; size: once; CDR3: CASSYSLGPRGQPQHF; DNA: TGTGCCAGCAGTTACTCGCTGGGTCCGCGCGGGCAGCCCCAGCATTTT
V: TRBV13; J: TRBJ2-7; D: TRBD2; size: NA; CDR3: CASSFQLAAPYEQYF; DNA: TGTGCCAGCAGCTTTCAGCTAGCGGCGCCCTACGAGCAGTACTTC
V: TRBV18; J: TRBJ2-3; D: NA; size: NA; CDR3: CASSTGDASTDTQYF; DNA: TGTGCCAGCTCAACGGGGGACGCAAGCACAGATACGCAGTATTTT
V: TRBV3-1/TRBV3-2; J: TRBJ2-1; D: NA; size: once; CDR3: CASSHFPGNEQFF; DNA: TGTGCCAGCAGCCATTTTCCGGGGAATGAGCAGTTCTTC
V: TRBV28; J: TRBJ2-3; D: TRBD1; size: NA; CDR3: CASNRGIRDTQYF; DNA: TGTGCCAGCAACAGGGGAATTAGAGATACGCAGTATTTT
V: TRBV9; J: TRBJ2-5; D: NA; size: NA; CDR3: CASSDRANQETQYF; DNA: TGTGCCAGCAGCGACAGGGCTAATCAAGAGACCCAGTACTTC
V: TRBV5-8; J: TRBJ2-1; D: NA; size: NA; CDR3: CASSLNLGTNYNEQFF; DNA: TGTGCCAGCAGCCTCAACCTCGGGACAAATTACAATGAGCAGTTCTTC
V: TRBV30; J: TRBJ1-4; D: NA; size: NA; CDR3: CAWSVTGGYDPKLFF; DNA: TGTGCCTGGAGTGTAACGGGGGGCTACGACCCGAAACTGTTTTTT
V: TRBV3-1/TRBV3-2; J: TRBJ2-5; D: NA; size: NA; CDR3: CASSQPYRTRSLETQYF; DNA: TGTGCCAGCAGCCAACCTTACAGAACACGAAGCCTTGAGACCCAGTACTTC
V: TRBV10-3; J: TRBJ2-7; D: TRBD1; size: NA; CDR3: CAIRDDPGQSSYEQYF; DNA: TGTGCCATCAGGGATGATCCGGGACAGTCCTCCTACGAGCAGTACTTC
V: TRBV28; J: TRBJ1-6; D: NA; size: few; CDR3: CASSSPPGGHQASYNSPLHF; DNA: TGTGCCAGCAGTTCCCCCCCGGGGGGACACCAGGCCTCCTATAATTCACCCCTCCACTTT
V: TRBV18; J: TRBJ1-1; D: TRBD1; size: NA; CDR3: CASSPGADRGVTEAFF; DNA: TGTGCCAGCTCACCAGGGGCCGACAGGGGGGTGACTGAAGCTTTCTTT
V: TRBV6-6; J: TRBJ2-1; D: TRBD1; size: NA; CDR3: CASSKPGTGAGEQFF; DNA: TGTGCCAGCAGTAAACCCGGGACAGGGGCAGGTGAGCAGTTCTTC
V: TRBV5-8; J: TRBJ2-7; D: TRBD1; size: NA; CDR3: CASPGSRGRGTEQYF; DNA: TGTGCCAGCCCCGGGTCCCGTGGCAGGGGGACCGAGCAGTACTTC
V: TRBV19; J: TRBJ2-1; D: TRBD1; size: few; CDR3: CASSISRTGLIFYNEQFF; DNA: TGTGCCAGTAGTATCTCCCGGACAGGGCTAATCTTCTACAATGAGCAGTTCTTC
V: TRBV7-9; J: TRBJ2-1; D: TRBD2; size: NA; CDR3: CASSSRLAGGYNEQFF; DNA: TGTGCCAGCAGCTCCCGCCTAGCGGGAGGGTACAATGAGCAGTTCTTC
V: TRBV27; J: TRBJ2-3; D: NA; size: NA; CDR3: CASRYSAGFTDTQYF; DNA: TGTGCCAGCAGGTACTCGGCAGGGTTCACAGATACGCAGTATTTT
V: TRBV18; J: TRBJ1-5; D: NA; size: few; CDR3: CASSSSGAQHF; DNA: TGTGCCAGCTCATCATCAGGGGCCCAGCATTTT
V: TRBV27; J: TRBJ1-5; D: NA; size: NA; CDR3: CASSNRDYSNQPQHF; DNA: TGTGCCAGCAGTAACAGGGATTATAGCAATCAGCCCCAGCATTTT
V: TRBV5-6; J: TRBJ2-1; D: NA; size: NA; CDR3: CASSLPGFMDEQFF; DNA: TGTGCCAGCAGCTTACCGGGGTTTATGGATGAGCAGTTCTTC
V: TRBV5-4; J: TRBJ1-1; D: NA; size: NA; CDR3: CASSPSTGLTEAFF; DNA: TGTGCCAGCAGCCCATCAACAGGTTTAACTGAAGCTTTCTTT
V: TRBV19; J: TRBJ1-5; D: NA; size: NA; CDR3: CASSIRGKWDKTYSNQPQHF; DNA: TGTGCCAGTAGTATTAGGGGGAAATGGGACAAAACTTATAGCAATCAGCCCCAGCATTTT
V: TRBV6-5; J: TRBJ1-2; D: TRBD1; size: NA; CDR3: CASRSSGTGYGGYTF; DNA: TGTGCCAGCAGGAGCTCCGGGACAGGGTATGGTGGCTACACCTTC
V: TRBV24-1; J: TRBJ2-4; D: NA; size: NA; CDR3: CATSDSDKNIQYF; DNA: TGTGCCACCAGTGATTCAGATAAAAACATTCAGTACTTC
V: TRBV11-1; J: TRBJ1-6; D: NA; size: NA; CDR3: CASSSDNNSPLHF; DNA: TGTGCCAGCAGCTCAGATAATAATTCACCCCTCCACTTT
V: TRBV10-3; J: TRBJ1-5; D: NA; size: NA; CDR3: CAISFIGRPGSNQPQHF; DNA: TGTGCCATCAGTTTCATCGGACGGCCGGGGAGCAATCAGCCCCAGCATTTT
V: TRBV24-1; J: TRBJ2-3; D: NA; size: once; CDR3: CATSDTDPGQSSSTDTQYF; DNA: TGTGCCACCAGTGACACAGATCCCGGACAGTCTTCTAGCACAGATACGCAGTATTTT
V: TRBV28; J: TRBJ2-5; D: NA; size: NA; CDR3: CASSLSSGVLQETQYF; DNA: TGTGCCAGCAGTTTATCTTCGGGGGTTCTACAAGAGACCCAGTACTTC
V: TRBV6-5; J: TRBJ2-5; D: TRBD1; size: NA; CDR3: CASSRNRDRGSQYF; DNA: TGTGCCAGCAGTCGGAACCGGGACAGGGGGTCCCAGTACTTC
V: TRBV28; J: TRBJ1-3; D: TRBD1; size: NA; CDR3: CASSPLTGGLAGNTIYF; DNA: TGTGCCAGCAGTCCCTTGACAGGGGGACTAGCTGGAAACACCATATATTTT
V: TRBV9; J: TRBJ2-2; D: NA; size: once; CDR3: CASSAHPRQNTGELFF; DNA: TGTGCCAGCAGCGCCCACCCCAGACAAAACACCGGGGAGCTGTTTTTT
V: TRBV19; J: TRBJ1-1; D: NA; size: NA; CDR3: CASSIDWGGTEAFF; DNA: TGTGCCAGTAGTATAGATTGGGGAGGCACTGAAGCTTTCTTT
V: TRBV2; J: TRBJ2-5; D: TRBD2; size: NA; CDR3: CASSGLLAGALEYF; DNA: TGTGCCAGCAGTGGGTTGCTAGCGGGGGCCCTCGAGTACTTC
V: TRBV6-2/TRBV6-3; J: TRBJ2-1; D: NA; size: NA; CDR3: CASSYQFLAIYEQFF; DNA: TGTGCCAGCAGTTACCAGTTCCTAGCGATATATGAGCAGTTCTTC
V: TRBV7-9; J: TRBJ1-3; D: TRBD1; size: NA; CDR3: CASSLSQGENTIYF; DNA: TGTGCCAGCAGCTTATCGCAGGGGGAAAACACCATATATTTT
V: TRBV28; J: TRBJ1-1; D: NA; size: NA; CDR3: CASIPTWDTEAFF; DNA: TGTGCCAGCATTCCGACATGGGACACTGAAGCTTTCTTT
V: TRBV6-5; J: TRBJ2-7; D: NA; size: once; CDR3: CASSQGFPYEQYF; DNA: TGTGCCAGCAGTCAGGGTTTCCCCTACGAGCAGTACTTC
V: TRBV2; J: TRBJ2-5; D: TRBD1; size: NA; CDR3: CASSLTGGRETQYF; DNA: TGTGCCAGCAGCTTAACAGGGGGGAGGGAGACCCAGTACTTC
V: TRBV19; J: TRBJ2-2; D: NA; size: NA; CDR3: CASRRARRTGELFF; DNA: TGTGCCAGTAGGAGGGCAAGAAGGACCGGGGAGCTGTTTTTT
V: TRBV15; J: TRBJ2-1; D: NA; size: NA; CDR3: CATSRDRAVNEQFF; DNA: TGTGCCACCAGCAGAGATCGAGCCGTCAATGAGCAGTTCTTC
V: TRBV7-9; J: TRBJ2-7; D: NA; size: once; CDR3: CASTTDSYSYEQYF; DNA: TGTGCCAGCACCACAGACAGTTACTCCTACGAGCAGTACTTC
V: TRBV7-2; J: TRBJ2-7; D: NA; size: NA; CDR3: CASSHDSNYEQYF; DNA: TGTGCCAGCAGCCATGACAGCAATTACGAGCAGTACTTC
V: TRBV2; J: TRBJ1-1; D: NA; size: NA; CDR3: CASSEEGGKGTEAFF; DNA: TGTGCCAGCAGTGAAGAGGGGGGGAAGGGTACTGAAGCTTTCTTT
V: TRBV5-1; J: TRBJ2-2; D: NA; size: NA; CDR3: CASSSLPTGELFF; DNA: TGCGCCAGCAGCTCACTTCCCACCGGGGAGCTGTTTTTT
V: TRBV30; J: TRBJ2-4; D: TRBD1; size: NA; CDR3: CAWSVREGGQENF; DNA: TGTGCCTGGAGTGTTAGGGAAGGAGGACAGGAGAACTTC